The T cell receptor (beta chain) described here comes from a study of cytomegalovirus exposure and HLA in healthy donors. With respect to this clone: Its antigen is not known.

Findings and limits, study-wide: In vitro checks showed that three CMV-associated chains really do target CMV antigens.

PCR involved 60 Vbeta and 13 Jbeta primers. Assay: immunoSEQ multiplex PCR; the TCRdb copy retains only in-frame clones and omits some. The sample includes roughly 99,000 clones, approximately 73% seen only once; the top ten take roughly 8%. Germline assignment: CDR1 KGHSH and CDR2 LQKENI. J lost 8 bases, V lost 0 bases, and 7 bases had no gene match. The CDR3 is made up of 16 amino acids. Sequenced sample: PBMCs. This rearrangement joins TRBV18 to TRBJ2-1, with 10 bases fitting TRBD2. The TCR was taken from a man aged 25 to 40 in good health and CMV-seronegative. In DNA, the CDR3 is TGTGCCAGCTCACCACCGTCAGCGGGGGGGCGCGATGAGCAGTTCTTC. Its protein product is CASSPPSAGGRDEQFF.